This T cell receptor (beta chain) was documented in a study of cytomegalovirus exposure and HLA in healthy donors. Across the study: For the roughly 390 genotyped donors, approximately 82% fell within the Caucasian-associated ancestry cluster.

The PCR employed 60 Vbeta primers together with 13 Jbeta primers. The method was immunoSEQ multiplex PCR; TCRdb's version includes in-frame clones alone and lacks a portion of them. The table shows roughly 120,000 clones, with less than 85% occurring only once. Looked up from germline, CDR1 is SGHTA and CDR2 is FQGNSA. The CDR3 contains 15 residues. V was clipped by 1 base and J by 5 bases; unmatched bases: 8. The specimen was PBMCs. V and J are TRBV7-2 and TRBJ2-7; 7 bases line up with TRBD1. The sequence was collected from a man aged 30-40 years in good health and CMV-seronegative. The CDR3 DNA reads TGTGCCAGCAGCTTAGGGTGGCAGGGGGTCAACGAGCAGTACTTC. Translated: CASSLGWQGVNEQYF.